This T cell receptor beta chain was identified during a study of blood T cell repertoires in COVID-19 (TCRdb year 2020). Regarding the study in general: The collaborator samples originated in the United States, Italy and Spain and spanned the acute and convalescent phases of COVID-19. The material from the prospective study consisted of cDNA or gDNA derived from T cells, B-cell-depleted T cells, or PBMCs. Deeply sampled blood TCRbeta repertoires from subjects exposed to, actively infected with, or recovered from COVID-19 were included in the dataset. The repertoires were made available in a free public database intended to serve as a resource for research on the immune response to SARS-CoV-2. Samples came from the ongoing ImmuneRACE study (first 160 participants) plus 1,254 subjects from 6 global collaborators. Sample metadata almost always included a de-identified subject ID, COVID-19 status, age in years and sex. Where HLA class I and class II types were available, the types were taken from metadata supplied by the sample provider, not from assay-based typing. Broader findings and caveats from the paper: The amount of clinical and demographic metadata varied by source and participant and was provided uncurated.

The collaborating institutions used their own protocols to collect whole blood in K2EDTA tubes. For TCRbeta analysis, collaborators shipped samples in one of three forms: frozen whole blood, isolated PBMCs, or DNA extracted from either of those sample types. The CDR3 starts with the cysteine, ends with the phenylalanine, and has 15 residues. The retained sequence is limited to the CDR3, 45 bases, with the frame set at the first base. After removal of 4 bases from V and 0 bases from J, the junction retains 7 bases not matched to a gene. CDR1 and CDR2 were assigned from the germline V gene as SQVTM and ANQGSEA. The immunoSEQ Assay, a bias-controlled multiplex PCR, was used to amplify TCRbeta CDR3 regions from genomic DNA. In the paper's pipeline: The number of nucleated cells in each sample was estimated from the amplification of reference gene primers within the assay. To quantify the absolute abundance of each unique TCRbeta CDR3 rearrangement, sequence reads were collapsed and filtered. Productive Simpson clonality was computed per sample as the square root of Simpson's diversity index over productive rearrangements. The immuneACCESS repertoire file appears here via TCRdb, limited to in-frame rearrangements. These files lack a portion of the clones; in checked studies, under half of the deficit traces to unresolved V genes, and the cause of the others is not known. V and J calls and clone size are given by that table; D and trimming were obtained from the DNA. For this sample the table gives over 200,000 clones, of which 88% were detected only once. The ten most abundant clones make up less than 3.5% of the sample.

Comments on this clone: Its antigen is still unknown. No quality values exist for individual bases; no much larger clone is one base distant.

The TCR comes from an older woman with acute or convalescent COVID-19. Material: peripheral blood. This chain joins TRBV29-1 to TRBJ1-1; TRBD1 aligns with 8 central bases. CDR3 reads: CSVVTGAGLNTEAFF. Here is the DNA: TGCAGCGTTGTGACAGGGGCCGGCCTGAACACTGAAGCTTTCTTT. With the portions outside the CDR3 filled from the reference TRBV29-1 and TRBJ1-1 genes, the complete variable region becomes SAVISQKPSRDICQRGTSLTIQCQVDSQVTMMFWYRQQPGQSLTLIATANQGSEATYESGFVIDKFPISRPNLTFSTLTVSNMSPEDSSIYLCSVVTGAGLNTEAFFGQGTRLTVV.